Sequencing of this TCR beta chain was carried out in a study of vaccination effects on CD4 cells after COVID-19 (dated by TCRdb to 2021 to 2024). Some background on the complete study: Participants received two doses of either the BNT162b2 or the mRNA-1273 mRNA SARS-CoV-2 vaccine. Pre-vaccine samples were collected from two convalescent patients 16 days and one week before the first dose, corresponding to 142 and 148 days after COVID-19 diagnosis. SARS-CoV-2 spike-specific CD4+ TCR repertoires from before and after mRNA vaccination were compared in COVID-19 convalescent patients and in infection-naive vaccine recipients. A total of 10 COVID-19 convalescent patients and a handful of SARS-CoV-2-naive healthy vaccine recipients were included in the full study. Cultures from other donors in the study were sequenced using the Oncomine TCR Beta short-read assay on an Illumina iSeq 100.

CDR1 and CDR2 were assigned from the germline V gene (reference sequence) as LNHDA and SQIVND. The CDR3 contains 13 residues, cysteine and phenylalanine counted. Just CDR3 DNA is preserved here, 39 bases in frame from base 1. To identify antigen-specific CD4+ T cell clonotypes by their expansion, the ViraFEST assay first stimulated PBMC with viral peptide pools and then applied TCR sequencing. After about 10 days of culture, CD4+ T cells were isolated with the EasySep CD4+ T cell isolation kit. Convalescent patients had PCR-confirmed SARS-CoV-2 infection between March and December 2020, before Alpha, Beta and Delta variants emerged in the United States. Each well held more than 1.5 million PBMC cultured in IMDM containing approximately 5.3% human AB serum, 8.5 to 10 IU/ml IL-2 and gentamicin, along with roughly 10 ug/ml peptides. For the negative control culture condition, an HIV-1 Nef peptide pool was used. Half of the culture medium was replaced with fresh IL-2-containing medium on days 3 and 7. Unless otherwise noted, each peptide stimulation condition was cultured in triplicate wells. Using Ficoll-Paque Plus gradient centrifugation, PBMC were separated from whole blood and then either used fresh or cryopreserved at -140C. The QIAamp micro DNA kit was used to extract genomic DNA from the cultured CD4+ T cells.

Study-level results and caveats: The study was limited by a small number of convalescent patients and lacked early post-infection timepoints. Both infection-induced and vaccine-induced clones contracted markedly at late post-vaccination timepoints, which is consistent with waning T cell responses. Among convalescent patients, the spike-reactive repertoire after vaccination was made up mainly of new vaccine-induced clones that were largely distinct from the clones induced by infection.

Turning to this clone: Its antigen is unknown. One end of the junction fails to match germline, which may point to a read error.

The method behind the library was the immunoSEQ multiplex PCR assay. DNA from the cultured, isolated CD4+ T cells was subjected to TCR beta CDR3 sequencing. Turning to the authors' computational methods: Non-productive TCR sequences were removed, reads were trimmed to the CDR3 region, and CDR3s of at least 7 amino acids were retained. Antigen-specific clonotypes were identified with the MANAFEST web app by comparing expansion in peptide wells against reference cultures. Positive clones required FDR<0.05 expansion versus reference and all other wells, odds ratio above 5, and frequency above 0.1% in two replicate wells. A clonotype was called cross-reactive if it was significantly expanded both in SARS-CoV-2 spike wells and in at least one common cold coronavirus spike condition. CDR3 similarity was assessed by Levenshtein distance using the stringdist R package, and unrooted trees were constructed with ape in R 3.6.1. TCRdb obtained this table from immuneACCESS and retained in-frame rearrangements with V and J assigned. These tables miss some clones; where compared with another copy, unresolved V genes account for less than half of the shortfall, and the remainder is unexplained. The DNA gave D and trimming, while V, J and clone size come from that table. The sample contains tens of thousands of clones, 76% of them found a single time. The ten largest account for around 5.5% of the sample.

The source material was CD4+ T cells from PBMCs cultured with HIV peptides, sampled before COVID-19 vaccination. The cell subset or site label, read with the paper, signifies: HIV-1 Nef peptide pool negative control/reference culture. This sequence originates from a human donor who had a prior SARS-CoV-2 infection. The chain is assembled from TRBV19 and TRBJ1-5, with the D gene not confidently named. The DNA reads TGTGCCAGTAGAATAGGAAACAATCAGCCCCAGCATTTT. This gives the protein CASRIGNNQPQHF.